This T cell receptor beta chain appears in the sequencing data of a study of OX40 agonist ivuxolimab in advanced cancers. At the level of the study: Patients were over 65% male with ages roughly 23 to 79, mean approximately 62.

Sequencing used immunoSEQ multiplex PCR; TCRdb keeps in-frame clones, though not all of them. Here the sample spans tens of thousands of clones, about 83% being singletons. Study observations and caveats: Mean expanded clone counts were higher in CD8+ than CD4+ T cells.

On this clone itself: Its antigen is undetermined.

The material sequenced was CD4+ or CD8+ T cells sorted from blood, taken in a trial of the OX40 agonist ivuxolimab. The sequence was collected from an adult with an advanced solid tumor such as melanoma, head and neck, liver or kidney cancer.

The CDR3 nucleotides read TGCGCCAGCAGCTCCCCAGAGTTGGTCAATGAGCAGTTCTTC. Protein sequence: CASSSPELVNEQFF. V and J are TRBV5-1 and TRBJ2-1; D gene uncertain. V was clipped by 3 bases and J by 6 bases, with 13 bases between them. Germline values: CDR1 SGHRS, CDR2 YFSETQ. The CDR3 sequence is 14 residues long.